The 27 T cell receptor beta chains in this list originate from one sample, sequenced in a study of T cell responses to AZD1222 COVID-19 vaccine. Data came from immunoSEQ multiplex PCR; TCRdb stores just in-frame clones and leaves some out. The sample includes around 59,000 clones, 89% of them seen just once. Sequencing used peripheral blood, obtained 28 days after the second AZD1222 dose. Receptors originate from an adult who received the AZD1222 COVID-19 vaccine.

The chain carries TRBV24-1 and TRBJ1-5; maybe TRBD1 (5 bases). CDR3 length equals 15 residues. Looked up from germline, CDR1 is KGHDR and CDR2 is SFDVKD. The V and J ends lost 2 bases and 0 bases respectively, with 7 bases between them. The DNA for the CDR3 is TGTGCCACCAGTGATTCAGGGCTTAGCAATCAGCCCCAGCATTTT. Amino acid sequence: CATSDSGLSNQPQHF.

The rearrangement joins TRBV6-5 to TRBJ1-1, with D unresolved. Germline V gives CDR1 MNHEY, CDR2 SVGAGI. Deletions cut 4 bases from V and 0 bases from J, with 3 bases between. The CDR3 is 12 residues long. In nucleotides, the CDR3 is TGTGCCAGCAGTTCGGTGAACACTGAAGCTTTCTTT. Its protein product is CASSSVNTEAFF.

The chain uses TRBV19 and TRBJ1-5, with D unresolved. Germline-derived CDR1 and CDR2 are LNHDA and SQIVND (reference sequence). With 7 bases removed from V and 2 bases from J, the gap between germline ends came to 15 bases. CDR3 size: 15 residues. The CDR3 DNA reads as TGTGCCAGTAAGGAGGAAAGAATTCGCAATCAGCCCCAGCATTTT. Translated, it gives CASKEERIRNQPQHF.

The DNA for the CDR3 is TGTGCCAGCACCCCCCCGGGGGGGATGAATGAGCAGTTCTTC. Translated: CASTPPGGMNEQFF. The J gene is TRBJ2-1, the V gene TRBV28; 8 nucleotides align to TRBD2. Germline trimming cut 7 bases from V and 7 bases from J; bases unmatched to any gene: 9. This CDR3 is built from 14 residues. Germline-derived CDR1 and CDR2 are MDHEN and SYDVKM.

The chain links TRBV2 to TRBJ2-4; tentatively, D is TRBD1 (6 bases). The CDR3 has 15 amino acids. Trimming removed 2 bases from V and 6 bases from J, with 14 bases in between. Germline assignment: CDR1 SNHLY and CDR2 FYNNEI. The CDR3 loop reads CASSEQGHRGNIQYF. The CDR3 DNA sequence: TGTGCCAGCAGTGAACAGGGACACAGAGGAAACATTCAGTACTTC.

This chain links TRBV5-6 with TRBJ1-3, with D maybe TRBD1 (5 bases). The CDR3 has 14 residues. Germline assignment: CDR1 SGHDT and CDR2 YYEEEE. The V gene lost 4 bases and the J gene lost 0 bases, with 8 bases spanning the gap. In DNA, the CDR3 is TGTGCCAGCAGCGGGACCAACTCTGGAAACACCATATATTTT. It specifies CASSGTNSGNTIYF. The full variable domain, in which reference TRBV5-6 and TRBJ1-3 provide the parts outside the CDR3, is DAGVTQSPTHLIKTRGQQVTLRCSPKSGHDTVSWYQQALGQGPQFIFQYYEEEERQRGNFPDRFSGHQFPNYSSELNVNALLLGDSALYLCASSGTNSGNTIYFGEGSWLTVV.

The V call is TRBV2, the J call TRBJ2-1, with 12 bases fitting TRBD2. CDR3 length: 15 amino acids. V was clipped by 6 bases and J by 7 bases; unmatched bases: 7. In germline, CDR1 is SNHLY, CDR2 FYNNEI. The CDR3 bases are TGTGCCAGCAGGGAACTAGCGGGGGGCCCTAATGAGCAGTTCTTC. This gives the protein CASRELAGGPNEQFF.

The J gene is TRBJ2-7, the V gene TRBV5-4; 10 bases are a match to TRBD1. The CDR3 is 15 residues long. V gave up 4 bases and J gave up 2 bases; unmatched junction bases: 6. Germline CDR1 reads SGHNT; CDR2 reads YYREEE (reference sequence). The CDR3 DNA reads TGTGCCAGCAGCCCCCCCGGACAGGGGGCCTACGAGCAGTACTTC. It specifies CASSPPGQGAYEQYF.

V and J are TRBV2 and TRBJ1-2; tentative D call: TRBD1 (5 bases). With 3 bases removed from V and 3 bases from J, the gap between germline ends came to 8 bases. The CDR3 runs 13 residues. The V gene's germline CDR1 is SNHLY and CDR2 FYNNEI. The CDR3 region is CASSEGGDYGYTF. The CDR3 nucleotides are TGTGCCAGCAGTGAGGGGGGGGACTATGGCTACACCTTC.

The chain employs TRBV10-3 and TRBJ2-7; D remains ambiguous. The CDR3 extends over 14 amino acids. The ends were cut back, 10 bases at V and 7 bases at J, with 23 bases in the middle. Germline CDR1 is ENHRY and CDR2 is SYGVKD. CDR3 nucleotides: TGTGCCACCCTCCCAACCACTGACCTAGGTGAGCAGTACTTC. Translated, it gives CATLPTTDLGEQYF.

The CDR3 region is CASSQGAREQFF. The CDR3 coding sequence is TGTGCCAGCAGCCAAGGGGCTCGCGAGCAGTTCTTC. V usage is TRBV3-1 (or the pseudogene TRBV3-2) and J usage is TRBJ2-1; D remains ambiguous. This CDR3 region has 12 residues. V was clipped by 1 base and J by 10 bases, with 8 bases between them. From germline, CDR1 is LGHDT and CDR2 YNNKEL (reference sequence).

V gene TRBV19 combines with J gene TRBJ2-7, with D possibly TRBD2 on 5 matching bases. This CDR3 is built from 15 residues. Germline loops: CDR1 LNHDA, CDR2 SQIVND (reference sequence). Trimming removed 8 bases at V and 5 bases at J, with 22 bases between. The CDR3 DNA reads as TGTGCCAGTCGGAGCGGTTTCCGGGCGGTTCACGAGCAGTACTTC. It translates to CASRSGFRAVHEQYF.

CDR3 nucleotide sequence: TGTGCCAGCAGTTTACCGCTTAGCGGCGAGACCCAGTACTTC. Translating it yields CASSLPLSGETQYF. The J gene is TRBJ2-5, the V gene TRBV28, with D maybe TRBD2 (6 bases). There are 14 residues in the CDR3. The V end was cut by 2 bases, the J end by 5 bases, with 12 bases between. Per germline, CDR1 MDHEN and CDR2 SYDVKM.

The V gene is TRBV27, the J gene TRBJ2-7; 15 bases are a match to TRBD2. The CDR3 length is 18 residues. Germline CDR1 MNHEY, CDR2 SMNVEV (reference sequence). Unmatched junction bases numbered 11, after V lost 4 bases and J lost 4 bases. The CDR3 loop reads CASSSGTSGRPSGYEQYF. As DNA, the CDR3 is TGTGCCAGCAGTTCCGGGACTAGCGGGAGGCCAAGCGGGTACGAGCAGTACTTC.

V usage is TRBV5-4 and J usage is TRBJ1-4; unclear D gene. Between the trimmed V and J ends, which lost 0 bases and 7 bases, there was a span of 13 bases. This CDR3 is 15 amino acids long. Germline assignment: CDR1 SGHNT and CDR2 YYREEE (reference sequence). The CDR3 nucleotides read TGTGCCAGCAGCTTGGAGGGCCCCCGAGGTGAAAAACTGTTTTTT. It is translated as CASSLEGPRGEKLFF.

This chain links TRBV27 with TRBJ2-5, with D possibly TRBD2 on 7 matching bases. The germline CDR1 and CDR2 sequences are MNHEY and SMNVEV (reference sequence). The CDR3 extends over 15 amino acids. V lost 0 bases and J 7 bases, leaving 15 bases between the germline ends. CDR3 residues: CASSLSGSGGATQYF. CDR3 DNA: TGTGCCAGCAGTTTATCGGGGTCGGGGGGCGCGACCCAGTACTTC.

CDR3 amino acids: CASMQDRGQTQYF. In DNA form, the CDR3 reads TGTGCCAGCATGCAAGACAGGGGTCAGACCCAGTACTTC. The chain employs TRBV27 and TRBJ2-5; 8 bases map to TRBD1. Germline loops: CDR1 MNHEY, CDR2 SMNVEV (reference sequence). J lost 6 bases, V lost 7 bases, and 7 bases had no gene match. This CDR3 is 13 amino acids long.

This clone showed up just once. The chain joins TRBV5-6 to TRBJ2-7; D is perhaps TRBD2 (5 bases). Trimming removed 1 base at V and 4 bases at J, with 15 bases between. This CDR3 has 15 amino acids. CDR1 and CDR2 (germline): SGHDT, YYEEEE. The CDR3 loop reads CASSLSRLGMYEQYF. CDR3 DNA sequence: TGTGCCAGCAGCTTGTCTAGGCTCGGGATGTACGAGCAGTACTTC.

The gene calls are TRBV7-2 and TRBJ1-5; the D gene is possibly TRBD1 (5 bases). Trimming took off 5 bases at V and 1 base at J, with 12 bases between the two ends. CDR1 SGHTA and CDR2 FQGNSA come from the germline V gene. CDR3 length: 15 amino acids. CDR3 coding DNA: TGTGCCAGCAGCCCCGGGACTCTAAGCAATCAGCCCCAGCATTTT. Translating gives CASSPGTLSNQPQHF.

The chain combines TRBV21-1 with TRBJ1-5; whether TRBD1, the table's D call, matches the DNA was not checked. TRBV21-1 counts as a pseudogene. This CDR3 is built from 18 residues. The CDR3 coding sequence is TGTGCCAGCAGCACTGGGACAGAACCACCTAATAGCAATCAGCCCCAGCATTTT. It is translated as CASSTGTEPPNSNQPQHF.

J is TRBJ2-2 and V is TRBV9, with 9 nucleotides matching TRBD1. Trimming at V came to 0 bases and at J to 3 bases, leaving 6 bases not matched to a gene. Looked up from germline, CDR1 is SGDLS and CDR2 is YYNGEE. The CDR3 length is 17 residues. CDR3 sequence: CASSVVNRGPDTGELFF. The CDR3 DNA is TGTGCCAGCAGCGTAGTGAACAGGGGGCCGGACACCGGGGAGCTGTTTTTT.

V and J are TRBV9 and TRBJ2-3; 11 positions match TRBD2. The CDR3 spans 16 residues. The junction had 10 bases not matched to a gene; V was cut back by 4 bases and J by 6 bases. Per germline, CDR1 SGDLS and CDR2 YYNGEE. CDR3 bases: TGTGCCAGCAGCCTAGGGGTACTAGCGGGAGCGGATACGCAGTATTTT. Translation: CASSLGVLAGADTQYF. The entire variable domain, with the rest obtained from reference TRBV9 and TRBJ2-3, is as follows: DSGVTQTPKHLITATGQRVTLRCSPRSGDLSVYWYQQSLDQGLQFLIQYYNGEERAKGNILERFSAQQFPDLHSELNLSSLELGDSALYFCASSLGVLAGADTQYFGPGTRLTVL.

The rearrangement joins TRBV6-5 to TRBJ1-4, with D unresolved. Trimming removed 2 bases from V and 5 bases from J, with 15 bases in between. From germline, CDR1 is MNHEY and CDR2 SVGAGI. CDR3 length: 16 residues. The CDR3 DNA reads TGTGCCAGCAGTTACCAATGGAGGTCGGGGAATGAAAAACTGTTTTTT. This gives the protein CASSYQWRSGNEKLFF.

This clone turned up a few times. The V call is TRBV11-2, the J call TRBJ2-7; D perhaps matches TRBD1 (5 bases). The V end lost 1 base, the J end lost 0 bases, and 13 bases lay between the germline ends. Germline loops: CDR1 SGHAT, CDR2 FQNNGV. The CDR3 has 16 residues. The CDR3 here is CASSLGGQGSSYEQYF. Written as DNA, the CDR3 is TGTGCCAGCAGCTTAGGAGGCCAGGGTAGCTCCTACGAGCAGTACTTC.

V usage is TRBV27 and J usage is TRBJ2-6, with TRBD1 identical over 7 bases. Looked up from germline, CDR1 is MNHEY and CDR2 is SMNVEV (reference sequence). This CDR3 is 14 amino acids long. After removal of 5 bases from V and 3 bases from J, the junction contained 1 base not matched to a gene. The CDR3 loop is CASSTGDGANVLTF. The CDR3 DNA reads TGTGCCAGCAGTACAGGGGATGGGGCCAACGTCCTGACTTTC.

V and J are TRBV5-1 and TRBJ1-2, with D possibly TRBD1 on 5 matching bases. V lost 0 bases and J 4 bases, leaving 13 bases between the germline ends. This CDR3 has 15 residues. The V gene's germline CDR1 is SGHRS and CDR2 YFSETQ. DNA of the CDR3: TGCGCCAGCAGCTTGGCGGGGACCAGCTCCTATGGCTACACCTTC. Amino acid sequence: CASSLAGTSSYGYTF.

The chain recombines TRBV27 with TRBJ2-7; maybe TRBD1 (5 bases). This CDR3 comprises 11 residues. Per germline, CDR1 MNHEY and CDR2 SMNVEV (reference sequence). The V end was cut by 10 bases, the J end by 6 bases, with 13 bases between. The CDR3: CATGQGTEQYF. In nucleotides, the CDR3 is TGTGCCACCGGCCAGGGCACCGAGCAGTACTTC.